Presented here are 8 T cell receptor beta chains from one specimen sequenced in a study of shared clonotypes between healthy human individuals. Sequenced by immunoSEQ multiplex PCR; TCRdb stores in-frame clones only, minus some. The sample holds over a million clones, roughly 96% seen once. Sample: naive CD4+ T cells sorted from blood. Described subset: CD45RA+ positively selected. Receptor source: a young man in good health.

This chain joins TRBV19 and TRBJ2-5; D tentatively reads TRBD1 or TRBD2 (5 bases each). This CDR3 comprises 14 residues. V was clipped by 5 bases and J by 3 bases, with 13 bases between them. From germline, CDR1 is LNHDA and CDR2 SQIVND (reference sequence). The CDR3 sequence: CASSSTTGKETQYF. The CDR3 region has the DNA TGTGCCAGTAGTTCGACTACAGGAAAAGAGACCCAGTACTTC.

The DNA of the CDR3 is TGTGCCACCAGGGTACCGGGACTAGCGGGGTCGGGCTCCTACAATGAGCAGTTCTTC. Its protein is CATRVPGLAGSGSYNEQFF. The chain employs TRBV15 and TRBJ2-1; 13 bases align to TRBD2. Losses at the gene ends were 6 bases for V and 0 bases for J; bases not matched to a gene: 11. The CDR3 extends over 19 amino acids. The germline V gene encodes CDR1 LNHNV and CDR2 YYDKDF (reference sequence).

This rearrangement joins TRBV19 to TRBJ2-7; D gene uncertain. CDR3 size: 14 residues. Germline-derived CDR1 and CDR2 are LNHDA and SQIVND (reference sequence). V dropped 7 bases and J dropped 4 bases, with 17 bases sitting between them. Here the CDR3 DNA reads TGTGCCAGTACCCCCACCCCGGACGCTTACGAGCAGTACTTC. The encoded protein is CASTPTPDAYEQYF.

V and J are TRBV28 and TRBJ1-5, with 11 nucleotides matching TRBD1. Germline assignment: CDR1 MDHEN and CDR2 SYDVKM. J was trimmed by 2 bases and V by 5 bases; bases with no gene match: 8. The CDR3 is 17 amino acids. The CDR3, as DNA: TGTGCCAGCAGTCCCTCCGGGACAGGGGGTGGCAATCAGCCCCAGCATTTT. It codes for CASSPSGTGGGNQPQHF.

V gene TRBV5-1 combines with J gene TRBJ1-1, with 9 bases identical to TRBD1. Germline CDR1 reads SGHRS; CDR2 reads YFSETQ. V dropped 5 bases and J dropped 3; count of bases not matched to a gene: 8. The CDR3 is made up of 15 amino acids. The CDR3 loop is CASSPTGGIDTEAFF. The CDR3 region has the DNA TGCGCCAGCAGTCCTACAGGGGGCATTGACACTGAAGCTTTCTTT. Filled out from reference TRBV5-1 and TRBJ1-1, the complete variable domain reads KAGVTQTPRYLIKTRGQQVTLSCSPISGHRSVSWYQQTPGQGLQFLFEYFSETQRNKGNFPGRFSGRQFSNSRSEMNVSTLELGDSALYLCASSPTGGIDTEAFFGQGTRLTVV.

This chain connects TRBV28 to TRBJ1-1; no clear D. The CDR3 length is 13 residues. The germline gives CDR1 MDHEN, CDR2 SYDVKM. The germline V and J ends were trimmed by 5 bases and 1 base, with 8 bases remaining between them. CDR3 DNA: TGTGCCAGCAGTCCCTACAAGAACACTGAAGCTTTCTTT. It yields the protein CASSPYKNTEAFF.

This chain connects TRBV18 to TRBJ1-5, with D uncertain. Germline CDR1 is KGHSH and CDR2 is LQKENI. CDR3 length equals 13 residues. V gave up 4 bases and J gave up 5 bases, with 9 bases separating them. CDR3 sequence reads: CASSQFSDQPQHF. CDR3 nucleotides: TGTGCCAGCTCACAGTTTAGTGATCAGCCCCAGCATTTT. Filled out from reference TRBV18 and TRBJ1-5, the complete variable domain reads NAGVMQNPRHLVRRRGQEARLRCSPMKGHSHVYWYRQLPEEGLKFMVYLQKENIIDESGMPKERFSAEFPKEGPSILRIQQVVRGDSAAYFCASSQFSDQPQHFGDGTRLSIL.

The rearrangement joins TRBV23-1 to TRBJ1-3; D unresolved. TRBV23-1 is placed among ORFs of uncertain function. This CDR3 is 16 amino acids long. Deletions cut 6 bases from V and 0 bases from J, with 15 bases between. The CDR3 loop reads CASRDPSGGSGNTIYF. The CDR3 nucleotides read TGCGCCAGCAGGGATCCCTCGGGAGGCTCTGGAAACACCATATATTTT.